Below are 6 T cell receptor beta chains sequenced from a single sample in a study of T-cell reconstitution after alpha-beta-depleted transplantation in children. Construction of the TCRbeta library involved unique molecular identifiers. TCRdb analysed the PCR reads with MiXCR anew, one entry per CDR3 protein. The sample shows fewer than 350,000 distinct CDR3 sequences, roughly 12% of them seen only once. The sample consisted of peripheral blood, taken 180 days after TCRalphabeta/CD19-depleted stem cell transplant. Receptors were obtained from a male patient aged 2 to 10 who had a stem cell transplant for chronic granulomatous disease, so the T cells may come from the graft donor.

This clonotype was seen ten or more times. CDR3 sequence reads: CASSPQGRIDTGELFF. CDR3 DNA sequence: TGTGCCAGCAGTCCTCAGGGGAGGATCGACACCGGGGAGCTGTTTTTT. The chain employs TRBV7-2 and TRBJ2-2; D may be TRBD1 or TRBD2 (6 bases each). The germline gives CDR1 SGHTA, CDR2 FQGNSA. Trimming stripped 6 bases from V and 3 bases from J, with 17 bases between. The CDR3 has 16 amino acids.

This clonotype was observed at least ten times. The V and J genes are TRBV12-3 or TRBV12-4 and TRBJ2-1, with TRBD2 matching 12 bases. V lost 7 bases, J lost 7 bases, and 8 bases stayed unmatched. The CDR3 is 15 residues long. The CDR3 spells CASNPLAGGQNEQFF. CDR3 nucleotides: TGTGCCAGCAATCCCCTAGCGGGAGGGCAAAATGAGCAGTTCTTC.

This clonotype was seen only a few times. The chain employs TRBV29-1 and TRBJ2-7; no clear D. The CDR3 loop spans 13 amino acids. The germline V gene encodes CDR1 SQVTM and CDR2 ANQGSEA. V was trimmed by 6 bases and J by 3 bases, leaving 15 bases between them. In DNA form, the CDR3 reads TGCAGCGTCAGGACCGGGTCCCTCTACGAGCAGTACTTC. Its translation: CSVRTGSLYEQYF.

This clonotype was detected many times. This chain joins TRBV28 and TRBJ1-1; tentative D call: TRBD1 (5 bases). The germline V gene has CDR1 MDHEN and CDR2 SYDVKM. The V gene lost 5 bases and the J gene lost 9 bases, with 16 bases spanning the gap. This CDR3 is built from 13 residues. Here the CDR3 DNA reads TGTGCCAGCAGTCGTACCGGGACGGTGAAAGCTTTCTTT. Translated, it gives CASSRTGTVKAFF.

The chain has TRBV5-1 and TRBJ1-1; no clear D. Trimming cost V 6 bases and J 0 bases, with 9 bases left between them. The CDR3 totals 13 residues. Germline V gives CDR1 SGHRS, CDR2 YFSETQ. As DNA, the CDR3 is TGCGCCAGCACCCAAGGGATGAACACTGAAGCTTTCTTT. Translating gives CASTQGMNTEAFF. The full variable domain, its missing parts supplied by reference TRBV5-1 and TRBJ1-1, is KAGVTQTPRYLIKTRGQQVTLSCSPISGHRSVSWYQQTPGQGLQFLFEYFSETQRNKGNFPGRFSGRQFSNSRSEMNVSTLELGDSALYLCASTQGMNTEAFFGQGTRLTVV.

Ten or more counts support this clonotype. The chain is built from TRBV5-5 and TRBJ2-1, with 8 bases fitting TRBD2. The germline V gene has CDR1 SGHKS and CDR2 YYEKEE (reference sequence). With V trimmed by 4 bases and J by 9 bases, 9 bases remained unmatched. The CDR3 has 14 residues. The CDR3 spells CASSRGAGVGEQFF. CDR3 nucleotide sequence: TGTGCCAGCAGCCGGGGAGCGGGAGTGGGTGAGCAGTTCTTC.